The 29 T cell receptor beta chains listed next were all sequenced from one sample in a study of blood T cell repertoires in COVID-19. TCRdb keeps only in-frame clones here, not all; method: immunoSEQ multiplex PCR. The data show around 270,000 clones, about 89% seen once. The sequencing sample was made of peripheral blood. The receptors here all came from a woman between 45 and 65 years old with acute or convalescent COVID-19.

The CDR3 sequence is CASSAETGLNTEAFF. CDR3 DNA sequence: TGTGCCAGCAGTGCAGAGACAGGGTTGAACACTGAAGCTTTCTTT. The rearrangement joins TRBV6-4 to TRBJ1-1, with 7 bases that match TRBD1. This CDR3 region has 15 residues. J gave up 0 bases and V 4 bases, and 5 bases lay outside the gene matches. The V gene's germline CDR1 is MRHNA and CDR2 SNTAGT.

The V and J genes are TRBV2 and TRBJ1-4; D gene ambiguous. The germline CDR1 and CDR2 sequences are SNHLY and FYNNEI. Trimming stripped 6 bases from V and 4 bases from J, with 18 bases between. CDR3 size: 16 residues. CDR3: CASRFRGGRNNEKLFF. The CDR3 DNA follows: TGTGCCAGCAGATTTCGGGGTGGACGGAATAATGAAAAACTGTTTTTT.

To note about this clone: The identical CDR3 is also encoded by other nucleotide sequences in the sample. This rearrangement joins TRBV3-1 (or the pseudogene TRBV3-2) to TRBJ2-7; 7 bases fit TRBD1. This CDR3 is 15 amino acids long. Germline V gene sequence: CDR1 LGHDT, CDR2 YNNKEL (reference sequence). J gave up 1 base and V 0 bases, and 3 bases lay outside the gene matches. The CDR3 region is CASSQDWTGSYEQYF. CDR3 sequence (DNA): TGTGCCAGCAGCCAAGATTGGACAGGTTCCTACGAGCAGTACTTC.

The chain combines TRBV5-1 with TRBJ2-4; 8 nucleotides line up with TRBD1. This CDR3 has 16 amino acids. The V gene end was trimmed by 7 bases and the J gene end by 8 bases; junction bases not matched to a gene: 17. Germline V gene data show CDR1 as SGHRS and CDR2 as YFSETQ. In DNA form, the CDR3 reads TGCGCCAGCCGTAGATGGACAGGGAGACCAGGGGACATTCAGTACTTC. Its protein is CASRRWTGRPGDIQYF.

The CDR3 loop reads CASRSGDRNYGYTF. Here the CDR3 DNA reads TGTGCCAGCAGGTCCGGCGACAGAAACTATGGCTACACCTTC. The chain uses TRBV6-5 and TRBJ1-2; the D gene is possibly TRBD1 (5 bases). V lost 6 bases and J 2 bases, leaving 13 bases between the germline ends. The CDR3 covers 14 residues. The germline CDR1 and CDR2 sequences are MNHEY and SVGAGI.

This chain connects TRBV5-4 to TRBJ2-7, with D maybe TRBD2 (6 bases). This CDR3 contains 15 residues. The germline V gene has CDR1 SGHNT and CDR2 YYREEE (reference sequence). V lost 0 bases, J lost 2 bases, and 12 bases lay in between. DNA of the CDR3: TGTGCCAGCAGCTTGGGGGGTAGCGGAACCTACGAGCAGTACTTC. Its translation is CASSLGGSGTYEQYF.

The CDR3 reads CASSLTHNTEAFF. The CDR3 nucleotides read TGTGCCAGCAGCTTAACACATAACACTGAAGCTTTCTTT. This chain links TRBV7-3 with TRBJ1-1, with D unresolved. CDR3 length: 13 amino acids. The germline V gene has CDR1 SGHTA and CDR2 FQGTGA. V lost 0 bases and J lost 2, with 4 bases in between.

V gene TRBV6-5 combines with J gene TRBJ1-2; D remains unclear. The germline V and J ends were trimmed by 4 bases and 2 bases, with 8 bases remaining between them. Germline loops: CDR1 MNHEY, CDR2 SVGAGI. CDR3 length: 13 amino acids. This chain's CDR3 is CASSLRWNYGYTF. The CDR3 bases are TGTGCCAGCAGTTTGAGGTGGAACTATGGCTACACCTTC.

The chain links TRBV2 to TRBJ2-1, with a weak D call TRBD1 (5 bases). Germline CDR1 SNHLY, CDR2 FYNNEI. The germline V and J ends were trimmed by 1 base and 5 bases, with 6 bases remaining between them. The CDR3 is 13 residues long. DNA of the CDR3: TGTGCCAGCAGTGAAGGACAGAACAATGAGCAGTTCTTC. It codes for CASSEGQNNEQFF. The whole variable domain, filled in from reference TRBV2 and TRBJ2-1, reads EPEVTQTPSHQVTQMGQEVILRCVPISNHLYFYWYRQILGQKVEFLVSFYNNEISEKSEIFDDQFSVERPDGSNFTLKIRSTKLEDSAMYFCASSEGQNNEQFFGPGTRLTVL.

The rearrangement joins TRBV30 to TRBJ1-4; 8 nucleotides agree with TRBD1. V lost 4 bases to trimming and J lost 7 bases; unmatched junction nucleotides: 8. This CDR3 is 14 amino acids long. Per the germline V gene, CDR1 is GTSNPN and CDR2 is SVGIG (reference sequence). The CDR3, as DNA: TGTGCCTGGACTAGACAGGGGATGAGTGAAAAACTGTTTTTT. It encodes CAWTRQGMSEKLFF.

The chain recombines TRBV5-4 with TRBJ1-1; possibly TRBD1 for D (6 bases). The V end was cut by 4 bases, the J end by 0 bases, with 19 bases between. The CDR3 contains 17 residues. Germline V lookup: CDR1 SGHNT, CDR2 YYREEE (reference sequence). CDR3 sequence reads: CASSKTGNRAVNTEAFF. CDR3 DNA sequence: TGTGCCAGCAGCAAAACAGGGAATCGCGCTGTGAACACTGAAGCTTTCTTT.

This chain links TRBV7-2 with TRBJ1-6; D gene unclear. V lost 2 bases, J lost 2 bases, and 10 bases lay in between. The CDR3 is 16 residues long. Germline V gives CDR1 SGHTA, CDR2 FQGNSA. For the CDR3, the DNA is TGTGCCAGCAGCTTAAGTGTGGGCACCTATAATTCACCCCTCCACTTT. It specifies CASSLSVGTYNSPLHF.

CDR3 in amino acids: CASGQRDYNEQFF. CDR3 coding DNA: TGTGCCAGCGGCCAGCGGGACTACAATGAGCAGTTCTTC. The chain carries TRBV7-9 and TRBJ2-1; 7 nucleotides match TRBD2. The CDR3 sequence is 13 residues long. CDR1 is SEHNR, CDR2 FQNEAQ, per germline (reference sequence). V was pared by 8 bases and J by 3 bases, with 4 bases of the junction left unmatched.

The V gene is TRBV6-5, the J gene TRBJ2-7, with 7 bases matching TRBD1. CDR1 is MNHEY, CDR2 SVGAGI, per germline. After removal of 8 bases from V and 0 bases from J, the junction contained 7 bases not matched to a gene. There are 14 residues in the CDR3. CDR3 coding DNA: TGTGCCAGCCTGGGGGACAGAAACTCCTACGAGCAGTACTTC. It encodes CASLGDRNSYEQYF.

This sequence joins TRBV19 and TRBJ2-7; 7 nucleotides match TRBD1. V trimming: 5 bases; J trimming: 0 bases; junction bases outside the gene matches: 4. This CDR3 is 14 amino acids long. Germline lookup yields CDR1 LNHDA and CDR2 SQIVND (reference sequence). CDR3 loop: CASSVQGPSYEQYF. DNA of the CDR3: TGTGCCAGTAGTGTACAGGGGCCCTCCTACGAGCAGTACTTC.

The V gene is TRBV19, the J gene TRBJ1-1; D is unresolved. The V and J ends lost 7 bases and 0 bases respectively, with 9 bases between them. CDR3 length: 13 residues. Germline values: CDR1 LNHDA, CDR2 SQIVND (reference sequence). This CDR3 is CASNSNLNTEAFF. CDR3 bases: TGTGCCAGTAACAGCAACTTGAACACTGAAGCTTTCTTT.

This rearrangement joins TRBV7-2 to TRBJ2-5; a weak D match, TRBD2 (6 bases). This CDR3 has 15 residues. V was cut by 4 bases and J by 5 bases, with 17 bases left in between. Germline V gives CDR1 SGHTA, CDR2 FQGNSA. CDR3 DNA sequence: TGTGCCAGCAGCTCGGATGGCGGGATCGGGGAGACCCAGTACTTC. It yields the protein CASSSDGGIGETQYF.

The chain recombines TRBV28 with TRBJ1-2; D call uncertain. Germline CDR1 is MDHEN and CDR2 is SYDVKM. This CDR3 has 13 residues. V shed 7 bases and J shed 6 bases, with 15 bases lying between them. The CDR3 DNA follows: TGTGCCAGCACCGCCCTACTAGGGCATGGCTACACCTTC. Its translation is CASTALLGHGYTF.

The genes are TRBV19 and TRBJ1-4; no clear D. The germline V gene encodes CDR1 LNHDA and CDR2 SQIVND (reference sequence). The V gene lost 10 bases and the J gene lost 5 bases, with 20 bases spanning the gap. The CDR3 covers 15 residues. The CDR3: CATNGGVDLNEKLFF. The CDR3, as DNA: TGTGCCACCAACGGCGGGGTGGATTTAAATGAAAAACTGTTTTTT.

The chain couples TRBV7-8 to TRBJ1-1; TRBD1 might be the D (6 bases). V shed 1 base and J shed 0 bases, with 9 bases lying between them. This CDR3 has 15 residues. CDR1 is SGHVS, CDR2 FQNEAQ, per germline. DNA for the CDR3: TGTGCCAGCAGCTTAGATGGACAGATGAACACTGAAGCTTTCTTT. It is translated as CASSLDGQMNTEAFF.

The CDR3 loop is CASSQGLVRETQYF. CDR3 sequence (DNA): TGTGCCAGCAGCCAAGGACTAGTACGAGAGACCCAGTACTTC. The chain couples TRBV3-1 (or the pseudogene TRBV3-2) to TRBJ2-5, with D possibly TRBD2 on 6 matching bases. The CDR3 is 14 residues long. CDR1 is LGHDT, CDR2 YNNKEL, per germline (reference sequence). Trimming removed 1 base from V and 4 bases from J, with 10 bases in between.

The V call is TRBV10-2, the J call TRBJ1-6; D ambiguous. Germline CDR1 is WSHSY and CDR2 is SAAADI. V lost 3 bases and J lost 4, with 10 bases in between. This CDR3 is built from 15 residues. In DNA, the CDR3 is TGCGCCAGCAGTGAAATGATACAGTATAATTCACCCCTCCACTTT. Translated: CASSEMIQYNSPLHF.

The chain links TRBV27 to TRBJ1-1, with TRBD1 as a possible D gene (6 bases). The germline V gene has CDR1 MNHEY and CDR2 SMNVEV (reference sequence). The CDR3 has 16 residues. The germline V and J ends were trimmed by 2 bases and 1 base, with 14 bases remaining between them. DNA for the CDR3: TGTGCCAGCAGTTTAATTCGGGGGGGCCCGAACACTGAAGCTTTCTTT. This encodes CASSLIRGGPNTEAFF.

This sequence joins TRBV7-8 and TRBJ2-1; tentatively, D is TRBD2 (5 bases). Germline CDR1 reads SGHVS; CDR2 reads FQNEAQ. V dropped 5 bases and J dropped 5 bases, with 10 bases sitting between them. The CDR3 consists of 13 residues. The CDR3: CASSKRLNNEQFF. The CDR3 nucleotides read TGTGCCAGCAGCAAACGACTAAACAATGAGCAGTTCTTC.

The table lists this clone with a count of one. The V and J genes are TRBV5-1 and TRBJ2-7, with 8 bases that match TRBD1. The CDR3 consists of 14 residues. Germline CDR1 and CDR2: SGHRS and YFSETQ. V lost 0 bases and J lost 4; bases outside the gene matches: 3. The CDR3 spells CASSLGQGNYEQYF. CDR3 nucleotide sequence: TGCGCCAGCAGCTTGGGACAGGGGAATTACGAGCAGTACTTC.

The chain carries TRBV9 and TRBJ2-2; tentatively, D is TRBD2 (6 bases). V dropped 0 bases and J dropped 4 bases, with 7 bases sitting between them. The CDR3 runs to 14 residues. The germline CDR1 and CDR2 sequences are SGDLS and YYNGEE. CDR3 DNA sequence: TGTGCCAGCAGCGTAGAGGGACTCACCGGGGAGCTGTTTTTT. Its translation is CASSVEGLTGELFF.

This rearrangement joins TRBV7-3 to TRBJ2-3; 8 bases fit TRBD2. The J segment lost 2 bases and the V segment lost 4 bases, leaving 8 bases of the junction unmatched. The V gene's germline CDR1 is SGHTA and CDR2 FQGTGA. There are 16 residues in the CDR3. The CDR3 sequence is CASSSHRAGVTDTQYF. In DNA, the CDR3 is TGTGCCAGCAGCTCTCACCGAGCGGGGGTCACAGATACGCAGTATTTT.

The CDR3 loop is CASSLSREYEQYF. The CDR3 region has the DNA TGTGCCAGCAGTTTATCGCGGGAGTACGAGCAGTACTTC. The chain recombines TRBV27 with TRBJ2-7; 7 nucleotides agree with TRBD2. This CDR3 spans 13 amino acids. J lost 4 bases, V lost 0 bases, and 0 bases had no gene match. Germline V gives CDR1 MNHEY, CDR2 SMNVEV (reference sequence).

The rearrangement joins TRBV21-1 to TRBJ2-7; the table's D call, TRBD2, has no DNA check behind it. TRBV21-1 is listed as a pseudogene. The CDR3 totals 17 residues. The CDR3 sequence is CASSKGLAGFSSYEQYF. The DNA of the CDR3 is TGTGCCAGCAGCAAAGGACTAGCGGGTTTTAGCTCCTACGAGCAGTACTTC.